The 16 T cell receptor beta chains presented below share a single source sample, sequenced in a study of cytomegalovirus exposure and HLA in healthy donors. Clones were sequenced by immunoSEQ multiplex PCR, and TCRdb holds only the in-frame ones, with some missing. The data hold some 49,000 clones, with around 94% observed a single time. The sequencing sample was made of PBMCs. These receptors were collected from a woman aged 18-29 years in good health and CMV-seropositive.

The chain joins TRBV6-1 to TRBJ2-7; D is unresolved. This CDR3 has 17 amino acids. The germline CDR1 and CDR2 sequences are MNHNS and SASEGT. V was clipped by 0 bases and J by 1 base, with 16 bases between them. CDR3 residues: CASSEALGSLQSYEQYF. CDR3 in DNA: TGTGCCAGCAGTGAAGCTCTCGGGTCTCTCCAATCCTACGAGCAGTACTTC.

This rearrangement joins TRBV7-9 to TRBJ1-1; the match to TRBD1 covers 7 bases. Trimming cost V 11 bases and J 7 bases; bases outside gene matches: 13. The germline V gene encodes CDR1 SEHNR and CDR2 FQNEAQ (reference sequence). The CDR3 spans 13 residues. The CDR3 bases are TGTGCCGGGACAGTTCTGCCGGCGGATGAAGCTTTCTTT. The encoded protein is CAGTVLPADEAFF.

CDR3 nucleotides: TGTGCCAGTAGGGGACAGGGAGTCTGGGACACTGAAGCTTTCTTT. Translating it yields CASRGQGVWDTEAFF. The chain uses TRBV19 and TRBJ1-1; TRBD1 aligns across 9 bases. This CDR3 is 15 amino acids long. The J segment lost 3 bases and the V segment lost 6 bases, leaving 8 bases of the junction unmatched. Germline CDR1 LNHDA, CDR2 SQIVND (reference sequence).

This clone was picked up one time. This chain links TRBV10-3 with TRBJ1-4; TRBD1 agrees at 10 bases. Trimming at V came to 5 bases and at J to 7 bases, leaving 16 bases not matched to a gene. The CDR3 sequence is 18 residues long. Germline lookup yields CDR1 ENHRY and CDR2 SYGVKD. The CDR3 reads CAISKANFSTGGGEKLFF. The CDR3 nucleotides are TGTGCCATCAGTAAAGCGAATTTCTCGACAGGGGGCGGTGAAAAACTGTTTTTT.

The rearrangement joins TRBV7-3 to TRBJ2-2, with TRBD2 identical over 9 bases. The ends lost 2 bases at V and 6 bases at J; junction bases unmatched: 4. Germline V gene data show CDR1 as SGHTA and CDR2 as FQGTGA. This CDR3 contains 15 residues. CDR3 sequence reads: CASSLDSGSAGELFF. The CDR3 DNA is TGTGCCAGCAGCTTAGATAGCGGGAGCGCCGGGGAGCTGTTTTTT.

This chain joins TRBV5-6 and TRBJ2-7, with 9 positions matching TRBD2. Germline loops: CDR1 SGHDT, CDR2 YYEEEE. J lost 5 bases, V lost 3 bases, and 15 bases had no gene match. The CDR3 runs to 17 residues. CDR3 amino acids: CASSWRGREGLTHEQYF. Written as DNA, the CDR3 is TGTGCCAGCAGCTGGCGGGGGCGGGAGGGCCTTACCCACGAGCAGTACTTC.

The chain is built from TRBV19 and TRBJ2-7, with a possible D match to TRBD2 (5 bases). The CDR3 totals 12 residues. Trimming left V 3 bases short and J 6 bases short, with 9 bases between. The germline V gene has CDR1 LNHDA and CDR2 SQIVND (reference sequence). The CDR3: CASSIWGAEQYF. Written as DNA, the CDR3 is TGTGCCAGTAGTATCTGGGGAGCCGAGCAGTACTTC.

The V call is TRBV15, the J call TRBJ2-3, with D perhaps matching TRBD1 (5 bases). The CDR3 totals 15 residues. Germline CDR1 and CDR2: LNHNV and YYDKDF (reference sequence). The V gene lost 0 bases and the J gene lost 3 bases, with 10 bases spanning the gap. CDR3 nucleotide sequence: TGTGCCACCAGCAGAGATATCCAGGGAACAGATACGCAGTATTTT. Translating it yields CATSRDIQGTDTQYF.

This chain's CDR3 is CASSPPGQGYNEQFF. The CDR3 bases are TGTGCCAGCTCACCACCGGGACAGGGATACAATGAGCAGTTCTTC. This chain uses TRBV18 with TRBJ2-1, with 9 nucleotides matching TRBD1. V lost 0 bases and J lost 4; bases outside the gene matches: 1. Germline CDR1 and CDR2: KGHSH and LQKENI. The CDR3 length is 15 residues.

The chain carries TRBV5-1 and TRBJ2-3; possible D gene TRBD1, 5 bases. The V gene's germline CDR1 is SGHRS and CDR2 YFSETQ. With 6 bases removed from V and 4 bases from J, the gap between germline ends came to 12 bases. The CDR3 runs 13 residues. This CDR3 reads CASTGLLADTQYF. The CDR3 DNA is TGCGCCAGCACAGGGTTGTTGGCAGATACGCAGTATTTT.

This chain joins TRBV11-2 and TRBJ2-7, with 10 bases aligning to TRBD1. The CDR3 consists of 14 residues. Germline CDR1 SGHAT, CDR2 FQNNGV. V gave up 5 bases and J gave up 2 bases; unmatched junction bases: 3. The CDR3 reads CASSPDRGTYEQYF. The CDR3 DNA sequence: TGTGCCAGCAGCCCGGACAGGGGGACCTACGAGCAGTACTTC. The variable domain in full, with the rest retrieved from reference TRBV11-2 and TRBJ2-7, is EAGVAQSPRYKIIEKRQSVAFWCNPISGHATLYWYQQILGQGPKLLIQFQNNGVVDDSQLPKDRFSAERLKGVDSTLKIQPAKLEDSAVYLCASSPDRGTYEQYFGPGTRLTVT.

The V call is TRBV2, the J call TRBJ2-3; D might be TRBD1 (6 bases). V dropped 6 bases and J dropped 0 bases, with 13 bases sitting between them. The CDR3 contains 15 residues. The germline V gene has CDR1 SNHLY and CDR2 FYNNEI. CDR3 DNA sequence: TGTGCCAGCAGAACACAGGGCCACAGCACAGATACGCAGTATTTT. The encoded protein is CASRTQGHSTDTQYF.

The J gene is TRBJ2-1, the V gene TRBV15; D not certain. Germline V lookup: CDR1 LNHNV, CDR2 YYDKDF (reference sequence). V gave up 0 bases and J gave up 4 bases, with 10 bases separating them. CDR3 size: 15 residues. The CDR3 coding sequence is TGTGCCACCAGCAGAGAAGTGGGCTTGTACAATGAGCAGTTCTTC. Amino acids: CATSREVGLYNEQFF.

The V gene is TRBV10-3, the J gene TRBJ2-7; 14 bases line up with TRBD2. The V and J ends lost 5 bases and 5 bases, in that order; junction bases with no gene match: 8. Germline lookup yields CDR1 ENHRY and CDR2 SYGVKD. CDR3 length equals 16 residues. The CDR3 DNA is TGTGCCATCAGTTTGTACGGGACTAGCGGGAGCGACGAGCAGTACTTC. Translation gives CAISLYGTSGSDEQYF.

In DNA form, the CDR3 reads TGTGCCAGTACAGGGACTAGCGGGATTTATGAGCAGTTCTTC. Residues: CASTGTSGIYEQFF. The chain is built from TRBV2 and TRBJ2-1; 13 bases match TRBD2. V was pared by 9 bases and J by 8 bases, with 7 bases of the junction left unmatched. The CDR3 consists of 14 residues. Germline lookup yields CDR1 SNHLY and CDR2 FYNNEI.

The chain combines TRBV27 with TRBJ1-5; D is perhaps TRBD1 (5 bases). This CDR3 is 14 amino acids long. Germline V lookup: CDR1 MNHEY, CDR2 SMNVEV (reference sequence). V dropped 5 bases and J dropped 7 bases, with 15 bases sitting between them. The CDR3 region has the DNA TGTGCCAGCAGTCTCCGGGGGAGGCGGCAGCCCCAGCATTTT. Translated, it gives CASSLRGRRQPQHF.